The rows below give T cell receptor beta chains drawn from one sample of a study of blood T cells in healthy people across ages. TCRdb used MiXCR to reprocess the 5' RACE reads, holding one entry per CDR3 protein. The sample yields approximately 960,000 distinct CDR3 sequences, 25% to 30% seen once. This same sample was also taken into another study, of T cells of mothers and their children.

The specimen sequenced was blood. The receptors come from a woman aged 40 to 50 in good health. CDR3s include the opening cysteine and the closing phenylalanine or tryptophan. The D gene is left open where the match is weak. Some rows have no size entry. The others give once, few or many, or a class for an expanded clone.

j_call: TRBJ2-7
clone_size: few
v_call: TRBV5-1
d_call: .
cdr3_length: 14
cdr3_nt: TGCGCCAGCAGCTCTATACCGGGAACCTACGAGCAGTACTTC
cdr3_aa: CASSSIPGTYEQYF

j_call: TRBJ2-5
clone_size: .
v_call: TRBV5-8
d_call: TRBD1
cdr3_length: 14
cdr3_nt: TGTGCCAGCAGCTACAGGGGGCGGGAAGAGACCCAGTACTTC
cdr3_aa: CASSYRGREETQYF

j_call: TRBJ2-1
clone_size: many
v_call: TRBV28
d_call: .
cdr3_length: 14
cdr3_nt: TGTGCCAGCAGTTCTTCAGAGGTTTACAATGAGCAGTTCTTC
cdr3_aa: CASSSSEVYNEQFF

j_call: TRBJ2-1
clone_size: .
v_call: TRBV28
d_call: TRBD2
cdr3_length: 15
cdr3_nt: TGTGCCAGCAGTTTACCAGCGGGGGGAGGAGGGGAGCAGTTCTTC
cdr3_aa: CASSLPAGGGGEQFF

j_call: TRBJ1-2
clone_size: .
v_call: TRBV20-1
d_call: TRBD1
cdr3_length: 16
cdr3_nt: TGCAGTGCTAGAGATCGAACACAGGGGGCGGGAGATGGCTACACCTTC
cdr3_aa: CSARDRTQGAGDGYTF

j_call: TRBJ2-2
clone_size: .
v_call: TRBV24-1
d_call: .
cdr3_length: 15
cdr3_nt: TGCGCCACCAGTGACCCCGGTGGAAGCGCCGGGGAGCTGTTTTTT
cdr3_aa: CATSDPGGSAGELFF

j_call: TRBJ1-5
clone_size: many
v_call: TRBV7-2
d_call: .
cdr3_length: 13
cdr3_nt: TGTGCTAGCAGCTTAGGTTTGGGGCAGCCCCAGCATTTT
cdr3_aa: CASSLGLGQPQHF

j_call: TRBJ2-1
clone_size: many
v_call: TRBV20-1
d_call: .
cdr3_length: 14
cdr3_nt: TGCAGTGCTAGGGCACCAGGGGGGTACAATGAGCAGTTCTTC
cdr3_aa: CSARAPGGYNEQFF

j_call: TRBJ1-2
clone_size: few
v_call: TRBV29-1
d_call: TRBD1
cdr3_length: 13
cdr3_nt: TGCAGCGGAATGACAGGGAAGAGGGATGGCTACACCTTC
cdr3_aa: CSGMTGKRDGYTF

j_call: TRBJ1-5
clone_size: few
v_call: TRBV6-2/TRBV6-3
d_call: TRBD1
cdr3_length: 16
cdr3_nt: TGTGCCAGCAGTTATCAGGGGGACAGGGTCCATCAGCCCCAGCATTTT
cdr3_aa: CASSYQGDRVHQPQHF

j_call: TRBJ1-1
clone_size: once
v_call: TRBV5-1
d_call: .
cdr3_length: 15
cdr3_nt: TGCGCCAGCAGCTTGGGAAATGAGGGGGGGGGTGAAGCTTTCTTT
cdr3_aa: CASSLGNEGGGEAFF

j_call: TRBJ1-5
clone_size: .
v_call: TRBV12-3/TRBV12-4
d_call: TRBD1
cdr3_length: 16
cdr3_nt: TGTGCCAGCAGCCCGCTTGGGACAGGGGACAATCAGCCCCAGCATTTT
cdr3_aa: CASSPLGTGDNQPQHF

j_call: TRBJ2-3
clone_size: few
v_call: TRBV7-8
d_call: .
cdr3_length: 15
cdr3_nt: TGTGCCAGCAGCCATGGCTATGGGGGCACAGATACGCAGTATTTT
cdr3_aa: CASSHGYGGTDTQYF

j_call: TRBJ2-6
clone_size: many
v_call: TRBV18
d_call: .
cdr3_length: 16
cdr3_nt: TGTGCCAGCTCACGGACACTAAGCTCTGGGGCCAACGTCCTGACTTTC
cdr3_aa: CASSRTLSSGANVLTF

j_call: TRBJ2-5
clone_size: .
v_call: TRBV7-9
d_call: .
cdr3_length: 17
cdr3_nt: TGTGCCAGCAGCTTATTTGGGCTAGCGAGGCCCGAAGAGACCCAGTACTTC
cdr3_aa: CASSLFGLARPEETQYF

j_call: TRBJ2-5
clone_size: .
v_call: TRBV27
d_call: .
cdr3_length: 12
cdr3_nt: TGTGCCACCAAAAGGGGGGTTGGGACCCAGTACTTC
cdr3_aa: CATKRGVGTQYF